The T cell receptor (beta chain) described here comes from a study of control samples from healthy donors and cancer patients. Clones were sequenced by immunoSEQ multiplex PCR, and TCRdb holds only the in-frame ones, with some missing. Counted here are fewer than 15,000 clones, approximately 77% occurring once; the ten biggest clones make up more than 7%. In its sample, this clone was seen a few times. Other DNA sequences from this sample encode an identical CDR3 as well. V lost 1 base to trimming and J lost 6 bases; unmatched junction nucleotides: 10. CDR3 length equals 16 residues. From germline, CDR1 is SEHNR and CDR2 FQNEAQ (reference sequence).

This TCR derives from a male donor with melanoma. The sequenced sample was formalin-fixed, paraffin-embedded tissue. The chain recombines TRBV7-9 with TRBJ1-2; 8 nucleotides agree with TRBD1. This chain's CDR3 is CASSLDRDRKRDGYTF. The DNA of the CDR3 is TGTGCCAGCAGCTTAGATAGGGACAGGAAAAGGGATGGCTACACCTTC.